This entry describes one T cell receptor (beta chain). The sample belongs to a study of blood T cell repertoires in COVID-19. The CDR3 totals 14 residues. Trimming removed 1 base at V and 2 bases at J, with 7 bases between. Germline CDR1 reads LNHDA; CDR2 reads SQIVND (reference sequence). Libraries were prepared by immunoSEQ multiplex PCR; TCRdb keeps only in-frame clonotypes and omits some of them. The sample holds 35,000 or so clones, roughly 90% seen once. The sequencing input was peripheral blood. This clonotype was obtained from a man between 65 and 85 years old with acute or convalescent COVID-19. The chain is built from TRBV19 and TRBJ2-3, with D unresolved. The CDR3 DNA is TGTGCCAGTAGTATAGCAAAAGCCACAGATACGCAGTATTTT. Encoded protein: CASSIAKATDTQYF.